The sample holds many counts of the clone carrying this TCR beta chain. The data were obtained in a study of T-cell memory formation after mild COVID-19. Trimming shortened V by 0 bases and J by 5 bases, and 4 bases separated the two germline ends. The CDR3 is 12 residues long. Per germline, CDR1 LNHNV and CDR2 YYDKDF (reference sequence). MiXCR, applied by TCRdb to the 5' RACE reads, yields one record per CDR3 protein. The sample lists about 250,000 distinct CDR3 sequences, roughly 15% occurring once. V gene TRBV15 combines with J gene TRBJ2-5; D remains unclear. The sequence came from a man between 18 and 35 years old who had mild COVID-19 (a few samples of this study predate the infection). Cell type and time point are not known. Sequenced sample: PBMCs or a T cell subset sorted from them (not recorded which). CDR3 region: CATSRDWETQYF. CDR3 bases: TGTGCCACCAGCAGAGATTGGGAGACCCAGTACTTC.